This T cell receptor (beta chain) was observed in a study of T cell repertoires in cytomegalovirus infection. The overall study: Public TCR beta signatures indicated both CMV infection and matching HLA type. General study points: Ex vivo, HLA-C-restricted CMV-specific TCR beta clonotypes prevailed over the rest of the response. Of the TCR beta families, the public ones yielded a cumulative frequency that identified carriers of CMV plus the relevant HLA.

This clonotype was seen a few times. What it recognizes is unknown. The CDR3 runs to 13 residues. CDR1 ENHRY and CDR2 SYGVKD come from the germline V gene. V dropped 2 bases and J dropped 6 bases, with 8 bases sitting between them. TCRdb redid the calling of the reads with MiXCR, one entry per CDR3 protein. The table records a few hundred thousand distinct CDR3 sequences, around two fifths of them present only once. The sequenced sample was cultured PBMCs, obtained from culture after CMV antigen stimulation. V gene TRBV10-3 combines with J gene TRBJ1-5; the D gene is possibly TRBD1 (5 bases). The clonotype was recovered from a human donor in good health (CMV status not recorded). Some clones in this sample may be carry-over from other donors' samples. For the CDR3, the DNA is TGTGCCATCAGTGAGACGGGGCTTCAGCCCCAGCATTTT. It codes for CAISETGLQPQHF.